This is a list of T cell receptor beta chains from one sample in a study of blood T cell repertoires in COVID-19. TCRdb's copy holds only in-frame clones and misses some; the assay was immunoSEQ multiplex PCR. The data contain about 190,000 clones, roughly 80% of them seen just once; the ten biggest clones take up around an eighth. The sample consisted of peripheral blood. These receptors were obtained from a woman between 50 and 59 years old with acute or convalescent COVID-19. Both conserved end residues are part of each CDR3. Each record gives: V gene, clone size, J gene, D gene, CDR3 DNA, CDR3 protein. The D gene is left open where the match is weak. A row's size may be missing; if present it is once, few, many or a size class.

V: TRBV18
size: NA
J: TRBJ1-3
D: TRBD1
DNA: TGTGCCAGCTCGCAGGACAGGGCTGGAAACACCATATATTTT
CDR3: CASSQDRAGNTIYF

V: TRBV19
size: NA
J: TRBJ2-6
D: NA
DNA: TGTGCCAGTAGGAGGGCGGACGGGGCCAACGTCCTGACTTTC
CDR3: CASRRADGANVLTF

V: TRBV10-1
size: few
J: TRBJ2-7
D: NA
DNA: TGCGCCAGCAGTGGCGGGGCCTCCTTC
CDR3: CASSGGASF

V: TRBV30
size: NA
J: TRBJ1-4
D: NA
DNA: TGTGCCTGGAGCCCCGGGACTACAACTAATGAAAAACTGTTTTTT
CDR3: CAWSPGTTTNEKLFF

V: TRBV27
size: NA
J: TRBJ2-1
D: TRBD2
DNA: TGTGCCAGCAGTGGGCTAATAGCGGGGGCCTACAATGAGCAGTTCTTC
CDR3: CASSGLIAGAYNEQFF

V: TRBV2
size: NA
J: TRBJ2-7
D: TRBD2
DNA: TGTGCCAGCAGTCGGGGACTAGCGGGGGCCTACGAGCAGTACTTC
CDR3: CASSRGLAGAYEQYF

V: TRBV5-4
size: NA
J: TRBJ1-3
D: TRBD1
DNA: TGTGCCAGCAGCTCGAAACAGGGGGCGGAAAACACCATATATTTT
CDR3: CASSSKQGAENTIYF

V: TRBV4-1
size: NA
J: TRBJ2-3
D: NA
DNA: TGCGCCAGCAGCCAAGTTAACCTAGTCCACACAGATACGCAGTATTTT
CDR3: CASSQVNLVHTDTQYF

V: TRBV10-1
size: NA
J: TRBJ2-1
D: TRBD2
DNA: TGCGCCAGCAGTGACGGGGGACTAGCAGAATACAATGAGCAGTTCTTC
CDR3: CASSDGGLAEYNEQFF

V: TRBV30
size: NA
J: TRBJ2-2
D: TRBD1
DNA: TGTGCCTGGAACTCAAAGGACAGGGGGGAGAACGGGGAGCTGTTTTTT
CDR3: CAWNSKDRGENGELFF

V: TRBV6-5
size: NA
J: TRBJ2-1
D: TRBD1
DNA: TGTGCCAGCAGTCAACCGGGACAGCAGTACAATGAGCAGTTCTTC
CDR3: CASSQPGQQYNEQFF

V: TRBV28
size: NA
J: TRBJ1-2
D: TRBD1
DNA: TGTGCCAGCAGTCTACAGGGGCTTGGCTACACCTTC
CDR3: CASSLQGLGYTF

V: TRBV27
size: once
J: TRBJ2-1
D: NA
DNA: TGTGCCAGCAGCCCATACAATGAGCAGTTCTTC
CDR3: CASSPYNEQFF

V: TRBV6-5
size: NA
J: TRBJ1-1
D: NA
DNA: TGTGCCAGCAGCCCCTCCGTTCCCTTTGAAGCTTTCTTT
CDR3: CASSPSVPFEAFF

V: TRBV27
size: NA
J: TRBJ1-3
D: NA
DNA: TGTGCCAGCAGACCTGCTGGCGGCTCTGGAAACACCATATATTTT
CDR3: CASRPAGGSGNTIYF

V: TRBV30
size: NA
J: TRBJ1-1
D: NA
DNA: TGTGCCTGGAGTTCCTACACTGAAGCTTTCTTT
CDR3: CAWSSYTEAFF

V: TRBV18
size: NA
J: TRBJ1-2
D: NA
DNA: TGTGCCAGCTCACCTCTCAGGGAAGGCGGCTACACCTTC
CDR3: CASSPLREGGYTF

V: TRBV3-1/TRBV3-2
size: NA
J: TRBJ1-1
D: NA
DNA: TGTGCCAGCAGCCGAAACCCGGGGATGGGGGGCACTGAAGCTTTCTTT
CDR3: CASSRNPGMGGTEAFF

V: TRBV11-2
size: few
J: TRBJ2-2
D: TRBD2
DNA: TGTGCCAGCAGCGCGAGGGCGGGGGGCGCCGGCGGGGAGCTGTTTTTT
CDR3: CASSARAGGAGGELFF

V: TRBV27
size: NA
J: TRBJ2-3
D: TRBD1
DNA: TGTGCCAGCAGTTATACGTTACAGGGGACGCAGTATTTT
CDR3: CASSYTLQGTQYF

V: TRBV18
size: NA
J: TRBJ2-2
D: TRBD1
DNA: TGTGCCAGCTCAGGGGACAGGACCGGGGAGCTGTTTTTT
CDR3: CASSGDRTGELFF

V: TRBV19
size: NA
J: TRBJ2-1
D: TRBD2
DNA: TGTGCCAGTAGTATTTTGGTTAGCGGGAGGACTTACAATGAGCAGTTCTTC
CDR3: CASSILVSGRTYNEQFF

V: TRBV11-2
size: few
J: TRBJ2-7
D: NA
DNA: TGTGCCAGCAGCCCTGGTTACAGCTCCTACGAGCAGTACTTC
CDR3: CASSPGYSSYEQYF

V: TRBV5-1
size: few
J: TRBJ1-4
D: TRBD1
DNA: TGCGCCAGCAGTTCCGGGACAGGGTCTCGTAGTGGTGAAAAACTGTTTTTT
CDR3: CASSSGTGSRSGEKLFF

V: TRBV19
size: once
J: TRBJ2-7
D: NA
DNA: TGTGCCAGTAGTATCGGGTCAGCCGACGAGCAGTACTTC
CDR3: CASSIGSADEQYF

V: TRBV20-1
size: NA
J: TRBJ1-2
D: NA
DNA: TGCAGTGCTAGTAGAGGGGGTACGAACAACTATGGCTACACCTTC
CDR3: CSASRGGTNNYGYTF

V: TRBV6-2/TRBV6-3
size: few
J: TRBJ1-1
D: TRBD1
DNA: TGTGCCAGCAGTAACCGACTGACAGGGGGAAGCACTGAAGCTTTCTTT
CDR3: CASSNRLTGGSTEAFF

V: TRBV5-1
size: once
J: TRBJ1-4
D: TRBD1
DNA: TGCGCCAGCAGGCTCGGGACAGGGGATGAAAAACTGTTTTTT
CDR3: CASRLGTGDEKLFF

V: TRBV6-2/TRBV6-3
size: once
J: TRBJ2-3
D: NA
DNA: TGTGCCAGCAGTTTTCAGGGGGCGGGAGCTAGCACAGATACGCAGTATTTT
CDR3: CASSFQGAGASTDTQYF

V: TRBV9
size: once
J: TRBJ1-6
D: TRBD1
DNA: TGTGCCAGCAGCTCTGAGACAGGGCTCAATTCACCCCTCCACTTT
CDR3: CASSSETGLNSPLHF